A single sample gave rise to the 8 T cell receptor beta chains below, sequenced in a study of CD8 T cells in ankylosing spondylitis. MiXCR was run by TCRdb on the 5' RACE reads, yielding one entry per CDR3 protein. The sample has about 340,000 distinct CDR3 sequences; approximately 14% are singletons. Material for sequencing was blood, either unsorted or a sorted T cell fraction (not recorded which). Receptors originate from a male donor with ankylosing spondylitis or in good health (not recorded which).

This clonotype appeared many times. The V gene is TRBV12-3 or TRBV12-4, the J gene TRBJ2-1; 7 bases match TRBD2. With V trimmed by 6 bases and J by 4 bases, 6 bases remained unmatched. The CDR3 is 14 residues long. The CDR3 reads CASRGVGGYNEQFF. As DNA, the CDR3 is TGTGCCAGCAGGGGGGTCGGGGGGTACAATGAGCAGTTCTTC.

This clonotype was picked up a small number of times. The V gene is TRBV12-3 or TRBV12-4, the J gene TRBJ1-5; 7 positions agree with TRBD1. The CDR3 length is 15 residues. V shed 3 bases, J shed 6 bases, and the junction held 8 bases outside the gene matches. CDR3 sequence: CASSFRGEKAQPQHF. CDR3 bases: TGTGCCAGCAGTTTCAGGGGGGAGAAGGCTCAGCCCCAGCATTTT.

The V call is TRBV6-5, the J call TRBJ1-2, with D perhaps matching TRBD1 (5 bases). V was clipped by 4 bases and J by 4 bases, with 16 bases between them. Germline values: CDR1 MNHEY, CDR2 SVGAGI. The CDR3 runs to 15 residues. The CDR3 bases are TGTGCCAGCAGTTCTCCGGGGGAGCTTGGCTATGGCTACACCTTC. Its protein product is CASSSPGELGYGYTF.

The J gene is TRBJ2-7, the V gene TRBV27; D remains ambiguous. The CDR3 consists of 14 residues. Between the trimmed V and J ends, which lost 3 bases and 4 bases, there was a span of 13 bases. Germline V CDR1 and CDR2: MNHEY, SMNVEV (reference sequence). The CDR3 is CASSFTLGLYEQYF. For the CDR3, the DNA is TGTGCCAGCAGTTTTACCCTGGGTTTATACGAGCAGTACTTC.

This clonotype occurred a few times. V and J are TRBV18 and TRBJ1-1; D is undetermined. CDR3 length: 14 amino acids. Germline V lookup: CDR1 KGHSH, CDR2 LQKENI. V dropped 6 bases and J dropped 4 bases, with 15 bases sitting between them. The CDR3 reads CASSAGPPGTEAFF. The CDR3 DNA reads as TGTGCCAGCTCCGCCGGGCCCCCCGGCACTGAAGCTTTCTTT.

The chain has TRBV11-2 and TRBJ2-5; D possibly corresponds to TRBD1 (5 bases). CDR1 is SGHAT, CDR2 FQNNGV, per germline. The CDR3 sequence is 16 residues long. The V and J ends lost 1 base and 3 bases respectively, with 15 bases between them. The CDR3 coding sequence is TGTGCCAGCAGCTTAGGGGGCAGGCCCAGGAAAGAGACCCAGTACTTC. Translating it yields CASSLGGRPRKETQYF.

This clonotype has at least ten counts. The chain uses TRBV12-3 or TRBV12-4 and TRBJ1-1, with 7 positions matching TRBD1. There are 13 residues in the CDR3. V shed 6 bases and J 2 bases; nucleotides not matched to a gene: 3. DNA of the CDR3: TGTGCCAGCAGCCGGGACAGTAACACTGAAGCTTTCTTT. It is translated as CASSRDSNTEAFF.

The genes are TRBV10-3 and TRBJ2-1, with 9 bases lining up with TRBD2. The length of the CDR3 is 13 residues. V lost 2 bases to trimming and J lost 10 bases; unmatched junction nucleotides: 3. Germline CDR1 and CDR2: ENHRY and SYGVKD. The CDR3 sequence is CAISEILAGEQFF. In DNA form, the CDR3 reads TGTGCCATCAGTGAGATCCTAGCGGGAGAGCAGTTCTTC.